The present T cell receptor beta chain was sequenced within a study of prognosis after radiotherapy for stage I lung cancer. Using two-round multiplex PCR, the authors amplified TCR beta CDR3 from genomic DNA. Individual primers that were specific to each TRBV and TRBJ gene served in first-round PCR. Each CDR3 protein gets one entry after TCRdb re-called the multiplex PCR reads with MiXCR. Of approximately 16,000 distinct CDR3 sequences in the sample, around 30% were seen once. The V end was cut by 3 bases, the J end by 11 bases, with 16 bases between. Per germline, CDR1 GTSNPN and CDR2 SVGIG (reference sequence). There are 13 residues in the CDR3.

V gene TRBV30 combines with J gene TRBJ2-2; D remains unclear. The TCR comes from a donor aged 50 or older with non-small cell lung cancer. Sequenced material: PBMCs, taken before or after stereotactic body radiation therapy (not recorded which). The CDR3 bases are TGTGCCTGGAGCTTGTGGTCCGGCGGTGAGCTGTTTTTT. Amino acid sequence: CAWSLWSGGELFF.